Listed below are T cell receptor beta chains from one sample, sequenced in a study of vaccination effects on CD4 cells after COVID-19. For these receptors, no antigen is known. The repertoire was sequenced with immunoSEQ multiplex PCR; TCRdb's copy has only in-frame clones and lacks some. The data hold roughly 42,000 clones, with 70% to 85% observed a single time. Here the sequenced sample was CD4+ T cells from PBMCs cultured with HCoV-NL63 spike peptides, taken before COVID-19 vaccination. These receptors all come from a human donor who received a COVID-19 vaccine. CDR3s include the opening cysteine and the closing phenylalanine or tryptophan. A D gene is named only where the DNA matches it firmly. For some rows the clone size is stated as once, few or many, or as a class when expanded; others skip it.

abundance | j_gene | v_gene | d_gene | CDR3nt | CDR3aa
- | TRBJ1-2 | TRBV3-1/TRBV3-2 | - | TGTGCCAGCAGCCAAGAATCGGGGGCTGGTGGCTACACCTTC | CASSQESGAGGYTF
once | TRBJ1-1 | TRBV15 | - | TGTGCCACCAGCAGAGGAGGTTTGAACACTGAAGCTTTCTTT | CATSRGGLNTEAFF
- | TRBJ2-4 | TRBV4-1 | - | TGCGCCAGCAGCCAAGATACGGGGCCAGGGCTATCCAAAAACATTCAGTACTTC | CASSQDTGPGLSKNIQYF
- | TRBJ1-2 | TRBV6-2/TRBV6-3 | - | TGTGCCAGCAGTTATCGGACAAGTTATGGCTACACCTTC | CASSYRTSYGYTF
- | TRBJ1-6 | TRBV5-4 | - | TGTGCCAGCAGCTTAAAGGACAATAATTCACCCCTCCACTTT | CASSLKDNNSPLHF
- | TRBJ2-3 | TRBV7-2 | - | TGTGCCAGCAGCTTAGAAAGGGTAGGAACAGATACGCAGTATTTT | CASSLERVGTDTQYF
- | TRBJ1-1 | TRBV7-9 | - | TGTGCCAGCAGCGAACAGGGACCGAACACTGAAGCTTTCTTT | CASSEQGPNTEAFF
- | TRBJ2-2 | TRBV27 | - | TGTGCCAGCAGTCCCTTGCGAGGGACCGGGGAGCTGTTTTTT | CASSPLRGTGELFF
- | TRBJ2-3 | TRBV18 | - | TGTGCCAGCTCACCACTTGGAGATACGCAGTATTTT | CASSPLGDTQYF
- | TRBJ1-2 | TRBV6-2/TRBV6-3 | - | TGTGCCAGCAGTTACTCGAAATTTTGGTCGCCGACTAACTATGGCTACACCTTC | CASSYSKFWSPTNYGYTF
once | TRBJ2-4 | TRBV30 | - | TGTGCCTGGAGTGTTCCAGGGGGGCGTGAAAACATTCAGTACTTC | CAWSVPGGRENIQYF
- | TRBJ2-2 | TRBV9 | - | TGTGCCAGCGGTACTGCTAGTGGCACCGGGGAGCTGTTTTTT | CASGTASGTGELFF
- | TRBJ1-3 | TRBV6-5 | TRBD1 | TGTGCCAGCAGCGGGACAGGATCTGGAAACACCATATATTTT | CASSGTGSGNTIYF
- | TRBJ2-3 | TRBV30 | TRBD2 | TGTGCCTGGAGCGGTCTAGCGGCTGACTTGGGCACAGATACGCAGTATTTT | CAWSGLAADLGTDTQYF
- | TRBJ2-1 | TRBV6-5 | - | TGTGCCAGCAGGAGATGGACTATCAACAATGAGCAGTTCTTC | CASRRWTINNEQFF
- | TRBJ1-2 | TRBV10-3 | - | TGTGCCATTGGGCGACCTCTAAACTATGGCTACACCTTC | CAIGRPLNYGYTF
once | TRBJ1-3 | TRBV19 | TRBD1 | TGTGCCAGTAGACCGGGACAGGGGAGCTCTGGAAACACCATATATTTT | CASRPGQGSSGNTIYF
- | TRBJ1-2 | TRBV7-3 | - | TGTGCCAGCAGCTTAATCCCCCAGGACTATGGCTACACCTTC | CASSLIPQDYGYTF
- | TRBJ1-1 | TRBV19 | - | TGTGCCAGTAGTATAGGATTCCCCTTGGCGGGTGGCACTGAAGCTTTCTTT | CASSIGFPLAGGTEAFF
few | TRBJ1-3 | TRBV29-1 | - | TGCAGCGTTGAAGAGGAGCTAAACACCATATATTTT | CSVEEELNTIYF
- | TRBJ1-2 | TRBV18 | - | TGTGCCAGCTCACCATCAGGGGCTTATGGCTACACCTTC | CASSPSGAYGYTF
- | TRBJ1-4 | TRBV3-1/TRBV3-2 | - | TGTGCCAGCAGCCAAGATAAGGTCCGTGGAAAACTGTTTTTT | CASSQDKVRGKLFF
- | TRBJ1-1 | TRBV6-2/TRBV6-3 | - | TGTGCCAGCAGTTACCGGGGTGAAGCTTTCTTT | CASSYRGEAFF
- | TRBJ1-1 | TRBV29-1 | - | TGCAGCGTTGCCCCGGAGCGATGGGCGAGCGCTTTCTTT | CSVAPERWASAFF
- | TRBJ2-1 | TRBV29-1 | - | TGCAGCGTTGACGTGGGGGGCTACAATGAGCAGTTCTTC | CSVDVGGYNEQFF
- | TRBJ2-3 | TRBV6-2/TRBV6-3 | - | TGTGCCAGCAGTTACGACTTCACAGATACGCAGTATTTT | CASSYDFTDTQYF
- | TRBJ2-5 | TRBV18 | TRBD2 | TGTGCCAGCTCACGATCTACTTCGCGGGGGGGACAAGAGACCCAGTACTTC | CASSRSTSRGGQETQYF
- | TRBJ1-1 | TRBV6-5 | - | TGTGCCAGTCTCGGGGCAGGTACGGGGAACACTGAAGCTTTCTTT | CASLGAGTGNTEAFF
- | TRBJ2-4 | TRBV5-1 | - | TGCGCCAGCAGCTTGTTAGGCTGGCAGGAGAAAAACATTCAGTACTTC | CASSLLGWQEKNIQYF
once | TRBJ1-5 | TRBV24-1 | - | TGTGCCACCAGTGATGGTTTCGGCGGCCATCAGCCCCAGCATTTT | CATSDGFGGHQPQHF
few | TRBJ1-3 | TRBV25-1 | - | TGTGCCAGCCTAGATTCAATCACTGGAAACACCATATATTTT | CASLDSITGNTIYF